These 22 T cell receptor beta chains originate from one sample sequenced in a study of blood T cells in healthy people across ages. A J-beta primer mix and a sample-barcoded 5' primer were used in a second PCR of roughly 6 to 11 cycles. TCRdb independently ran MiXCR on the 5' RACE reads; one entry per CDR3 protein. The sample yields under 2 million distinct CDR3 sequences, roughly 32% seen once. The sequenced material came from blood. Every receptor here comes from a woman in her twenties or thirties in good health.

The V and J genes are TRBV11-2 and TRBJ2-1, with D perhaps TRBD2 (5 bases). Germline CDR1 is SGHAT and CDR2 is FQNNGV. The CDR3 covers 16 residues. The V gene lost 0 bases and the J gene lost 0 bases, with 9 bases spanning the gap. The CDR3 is CASSLEERISYNEQFF. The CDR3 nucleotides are TGTGCCAGCAGCTTAGAGGAGCGGATCTCCTACAATGAGCAGTTCTTC.

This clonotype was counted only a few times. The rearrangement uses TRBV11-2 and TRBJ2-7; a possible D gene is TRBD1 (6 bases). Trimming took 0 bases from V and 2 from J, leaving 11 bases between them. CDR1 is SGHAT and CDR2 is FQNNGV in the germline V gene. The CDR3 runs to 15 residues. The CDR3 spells CASSLEQGQTYEQYF. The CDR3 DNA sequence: TGTGCCAGCAGCTTAGAACAAGGACAGACCTACGAGCAGTACTTC.

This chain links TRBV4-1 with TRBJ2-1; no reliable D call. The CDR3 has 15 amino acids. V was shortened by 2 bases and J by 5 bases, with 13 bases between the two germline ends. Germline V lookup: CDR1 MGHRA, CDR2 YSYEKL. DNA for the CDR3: TGCGCCAGCAGCCAATGGCCAGCTCAGAACAATGAGCAGTTCTTC. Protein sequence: CASSQWPAQNNEQFF.

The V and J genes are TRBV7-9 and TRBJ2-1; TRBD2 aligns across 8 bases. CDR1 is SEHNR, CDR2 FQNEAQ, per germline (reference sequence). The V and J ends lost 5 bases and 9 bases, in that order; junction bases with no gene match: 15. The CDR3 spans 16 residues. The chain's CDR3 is CASSARGGGRPIEQFF. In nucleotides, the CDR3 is TGTGCCAGCAGCGCAAGGGGGGGCGGGAGGCCTATTGAGCAGTTCTTC.

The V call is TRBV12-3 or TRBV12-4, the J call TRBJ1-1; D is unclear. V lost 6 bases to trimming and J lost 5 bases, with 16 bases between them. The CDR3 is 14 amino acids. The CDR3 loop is CASSPSALGTEAFF. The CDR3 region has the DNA TGTGCCAGCAGCCCCTCCGCCCTCGGGACTGAAGCTTTCTTT.

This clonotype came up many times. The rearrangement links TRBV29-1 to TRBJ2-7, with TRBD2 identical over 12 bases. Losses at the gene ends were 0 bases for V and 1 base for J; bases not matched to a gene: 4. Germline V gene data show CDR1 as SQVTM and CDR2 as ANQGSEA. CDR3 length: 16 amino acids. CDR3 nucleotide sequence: TGCAGCGTTGAAGATGGAGGACTAGCGGGGTCCTACGAGCAGTACTTC. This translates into CSVEDGGLAGSYEQYF.

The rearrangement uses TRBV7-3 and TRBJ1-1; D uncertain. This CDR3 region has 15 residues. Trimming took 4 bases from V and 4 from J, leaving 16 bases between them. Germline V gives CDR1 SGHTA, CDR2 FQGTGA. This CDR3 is CASSSSAGAGTEAFF. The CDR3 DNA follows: TGTGCCAGCAGCTCAAGCGCGGGTGCGGGCACTGAAGCTTTCTTT.

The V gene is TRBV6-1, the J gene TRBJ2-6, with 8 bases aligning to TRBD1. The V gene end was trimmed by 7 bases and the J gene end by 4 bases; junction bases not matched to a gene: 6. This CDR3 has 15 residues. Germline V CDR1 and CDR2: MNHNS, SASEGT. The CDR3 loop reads CASTRQGFGANVLTF. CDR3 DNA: TGTGCCAGCACTCGACAGGGGTTCGGGGCCAACGTCCTGACTTTC.

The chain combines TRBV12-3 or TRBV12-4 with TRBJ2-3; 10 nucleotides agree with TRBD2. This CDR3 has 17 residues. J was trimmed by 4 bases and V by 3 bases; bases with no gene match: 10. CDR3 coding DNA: TGTGCCAGCAGTTTCGCCCCCCTAGCGGGGGTTTCAGATACGCAGTATTTT. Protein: CASSFAPLAGVSDTQYF.

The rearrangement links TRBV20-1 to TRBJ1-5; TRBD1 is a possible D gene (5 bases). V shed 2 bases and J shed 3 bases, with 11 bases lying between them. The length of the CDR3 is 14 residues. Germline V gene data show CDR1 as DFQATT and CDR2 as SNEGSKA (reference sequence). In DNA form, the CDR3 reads TGCAGTGCTAGACAGGGTTATGACAATCAGCCCCAGCATTTT. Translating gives CSARQGYDNQPQHF.

CDR3 sequence (DNA): TGTGCCAGCAGTTTATCTCGCAGGGACGAGCAGTACTTC. This translates into CASSLSRRDEQYF. V usage is TRBV27 and J usage is TRBJ2-7; D is possibly TRBD1 (5 bases). The CDR3 loop spans 13 amino acids. The V gene lost 0 bases and the J gene lost 5 bases, with 8 bases spanning the gap. Germline CDR1 and CDR2: MNHEY and SMNVEV (reference sequence).

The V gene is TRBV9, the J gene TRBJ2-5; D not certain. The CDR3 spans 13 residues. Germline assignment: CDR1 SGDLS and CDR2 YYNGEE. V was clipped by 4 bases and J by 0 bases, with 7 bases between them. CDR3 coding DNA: TGTGCCAGCAGCCCTAAGTACCAAGAGACCCAGTACTTC. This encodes CASSPKYQETQYF.

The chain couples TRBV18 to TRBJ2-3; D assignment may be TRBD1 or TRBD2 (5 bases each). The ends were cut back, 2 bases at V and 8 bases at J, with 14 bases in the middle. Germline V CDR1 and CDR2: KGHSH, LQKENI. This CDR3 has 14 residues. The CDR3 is CASSPGDHGVTQYF. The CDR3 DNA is TGTGCCAGCTCACCAGGGGACCACGGGGTTACGCAGTATTTT.

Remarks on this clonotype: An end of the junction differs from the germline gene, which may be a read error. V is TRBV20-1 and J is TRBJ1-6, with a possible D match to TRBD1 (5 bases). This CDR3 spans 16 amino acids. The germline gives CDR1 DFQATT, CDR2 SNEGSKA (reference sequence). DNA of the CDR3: TGCAGTGCTAGAGCCGGGGGAGGTTCTAGTAATCCACCCCTCCACTTT. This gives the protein CSARAGGGSSNPPLHF.

CDR3 sequence (DNA): TGTGCCAGCAGTGAAAGTTGGGGGGGCTACGAGCAGTACTTC. Translation gives CASSESWGGYEQYF. The rearrangement uses TRBV25-1 and TRBJ2-7, with 7 bases lining up with TRBD2. Losses at the gene ends were 2 bases for V and 3 bases for J; bases not matched to a gene: 4. CDR1 is MGHDK and CDR2 is SYGVNS in the germline V gene. This CDR3 spans 14 amino acids.

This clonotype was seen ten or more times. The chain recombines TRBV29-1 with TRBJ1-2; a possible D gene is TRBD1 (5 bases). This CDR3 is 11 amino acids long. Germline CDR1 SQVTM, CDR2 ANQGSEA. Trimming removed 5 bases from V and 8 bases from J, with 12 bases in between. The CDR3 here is CSVLGPGGYTF. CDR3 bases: TGCAGCGTTCTGGGACCTGGAGGCTACACCTTC.

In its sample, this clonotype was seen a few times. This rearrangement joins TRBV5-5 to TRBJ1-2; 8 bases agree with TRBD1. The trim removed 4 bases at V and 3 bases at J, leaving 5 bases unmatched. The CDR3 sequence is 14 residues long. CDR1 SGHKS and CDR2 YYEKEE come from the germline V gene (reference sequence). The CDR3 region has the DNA TGTGCCAGCAGCGGCGGGACAGGAGACTATGGCTACACCTTC. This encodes CASSGGTGDYGYTF.

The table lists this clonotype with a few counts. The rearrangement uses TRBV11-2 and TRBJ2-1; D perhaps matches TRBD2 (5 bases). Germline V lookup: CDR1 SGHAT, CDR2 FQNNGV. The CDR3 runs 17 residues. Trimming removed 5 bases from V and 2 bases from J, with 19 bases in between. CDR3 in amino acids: CASSDTRGRGAYNEQFF. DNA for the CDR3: TGTGCCAGCAGCGATACCAGAGGGCGAGGTGCCTACAATGAGCAGTTCTTC.

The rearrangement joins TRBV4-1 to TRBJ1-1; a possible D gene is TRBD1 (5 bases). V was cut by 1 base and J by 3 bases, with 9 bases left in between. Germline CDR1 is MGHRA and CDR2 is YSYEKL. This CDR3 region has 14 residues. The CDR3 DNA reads TGCGCCAGCAGCCAAGTAACCAGGGACACTGAAGCTTTCTTT. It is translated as CASSQVTRDTEAFF.

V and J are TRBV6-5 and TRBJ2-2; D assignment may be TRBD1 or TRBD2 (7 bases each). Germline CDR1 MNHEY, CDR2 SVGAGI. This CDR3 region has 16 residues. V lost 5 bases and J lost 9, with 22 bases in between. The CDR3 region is CASSPLAGGGLRELFF. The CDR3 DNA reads TGTGCCAGCAGTCCCCTGGCAGGGGGGGGACTTAGGGAGCTGTTTTTT.

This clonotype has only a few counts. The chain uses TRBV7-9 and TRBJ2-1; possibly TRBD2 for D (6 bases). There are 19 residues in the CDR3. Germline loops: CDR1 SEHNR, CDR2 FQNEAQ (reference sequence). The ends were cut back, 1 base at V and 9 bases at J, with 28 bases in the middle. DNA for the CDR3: TGTGCCAGCAGCTTAGGCGGCCCCGCGGGGAGGCCCTATAGGACTGAGCAGTTCTTC. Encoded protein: CASSLGGPAGRPYRTEQFF.

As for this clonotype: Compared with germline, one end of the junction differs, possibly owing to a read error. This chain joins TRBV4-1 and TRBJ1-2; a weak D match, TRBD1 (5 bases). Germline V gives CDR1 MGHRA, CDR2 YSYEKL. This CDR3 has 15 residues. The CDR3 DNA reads TGCGCCAGCAGCCAAGCGATCAGGGACTACTATGGCTGCACCTTC. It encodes CASSQAIRDYYGCTF.